These 28 T cell receptor beta chains originate from one sample sequenced in a study of read filtering for tumor transcriptome and immune sequencing. This library used roughly 0.4 ug RNA and molecular barcoded adaptors spanning alpha/delta and beta/gamma chains. TCRdb passed the reads through MiXCR, listing each CDR3 protein once. The table has approximately 37,000 distinct CDR3 sequences, around 13% seen once; the top ten hold more than 15%. Sample: a population of CD138-negative cells sorted from bone marrow. Receptors were obtained from a donor aged 40 or older with multiple myeloma.

This clonotype occurred many times. This chain joins TRBV11-2 and TRBJ2-3; D unclear. The CDR3 is 14 amino acids. Between the trimmed V and J ends, which lost 2 bases and 2 bases, there was a span of 8 bases. The germline gives CDR1 SGHAT, CDR2 FQNNGV. DNA of the CDR3: TGTGCCAGCAGCTTAAACAGAAACACAGATACGCAGTATTTT. This translates into CASSLNRNTDTQYF. Supplemented by reference TRBV11-2 and TRBJ2-3, the full variable domain reads EAGVAQSPRYKIIEKRQSVAFWCNPISGHATLYWYQQILGQGPKLLIQFQNNGVVDDSQLPKDRFSAERLKGVDSTLKIQPAKLEDSAVYLCASSLNRNTDTQYFGPGTRLTVL.

This clonotype appeared a few times. V usage is TRBV2 and J usage is TRBJ1-5, with TRBD1 identical over 7 bases. This CDR3 is built from 14 residues. In germline, CDR1 is SNHLY, CDR2 FYNNEI. V lost 5 bases to trimming and J lost 3 bases; unmatched junction nucleotides: 4. The CDR3 reads CASSRQGINQPQHF. CDR3 nucleotides: TGTGCCAGCAGTCGACAGGGTATCAATCAGCCCCAGCATTTT.

The J gene is TRBJ1-1, the V gene TRBV18; possibly TRBD1 for D (5 bases). Per germline, CDR1 KGHSH and CDR2 LQKENI. Trimming took off 3 bases at V and 5 bases at J, with 13 bases between the two ends. The CDR3 is 14 amino acids. The CDR3 sequence is CASSPETGLTEAFF. CDR3 bases: TGTGCCAGCTCACCGGAAACGGGACTGACTGAAGCTTTCTTT.

This clonotype was seen just once. Only one base separates this from a far larger clonotype, so it likely reflects a read error. J is TRBJ2-3 and V is TRBV12-3 or TRBV12-4; unclear D gene. Trimming stripped 7 bases from V and 2 bases from J, with 7 bases between. This CDR3 has 12 residues. CDR3 region: CASTIPTDTQYF. DNA of the CDR3: TGTGCCAGCACCATACCCACAGATACGCAGTATTTT.

The genes are TRBV15 and TRBJ2-2; D not certain. The CDR3 is 13 residues long. The germline V and J ends were trimmed by 0 bases and 7 bases, with 6 bases remaining between them. Germline V CDR1 and CDR2: LNHNV, YYDKDF (reference sequence). CDR3 residues: CATSRDLGGELFF. The CDR3 DNA sequence: TGTGCCACCAGCAGAGATCTGGGCGGGGAGCTGTTTTTT.

This clonotype was observed a single time. This chain uses TRBV4-1 with TRBJ1-1; D may be TRBD1 (5 bases). This CDR3 comprises 18 residues. Germline CDR1 is MGHRA and CDR2 is YSYEKL. Trimming removed 0 bases at V and 1 base at J, with 18 bases between. CDR3 nucleotide sequence: TGCGCCAGCAGCCAAGATCCCCCCTGGTCGGGGACGAACACTGAAGCTTTCTTT. It encodes CASSQDPPWSGTNTEAFF.

This clonotype was detected many times. The chain couples TRBV5-1 to TRBJ2-7, with 9 bases fitting TRBD1. The CDR3 has 13 residues. V was pared by 3 bases and J by 6 bases, with 4 bases of the junction left unmatched. Per germline, CDR1 SGHRS and CDR2 YFSETQ. CDR3 region: CASSSQTGGEQYF. Written as DNA, the CDR3 is TGCGCCAGCAGCTCCCAGACAGGGGGCGAGCAGTACTTC.

This chain joins TRBV2 and TRBJ2-1; the D gene is possibly TRBD2 (5 bases). The CDR3 is 13 residues long. Trimming took off 0 bases at V and 8 bases at J, with 8 bases between the two ends. Germline values: CDR1 SNHLY, CDR2 FYNNEI. CDR3 in amino acids: CASSEAGGDEQFF. CDR3 DNA: TGTGCCAGCAGTGAAGCTGGAGGTGATGAGCAGTTCTTC.

This clonotype was detected many times. This chain links TRBV7-3 with TRBJ2-5; D possibly corresponds to TRBD2 (5 bases). The germline V gene encodes CDR1 SGHTA and CDR2 FQGTGA. V lost 2 bases, J lost 1 base, and 11 bases lay in between. This CDR3 region has 15 residues. Here the CDR3 reads CASSLGGGFQETQYF. The DNA of the CDR3 is TGTGCCAGCAGCTTAGGAGGTGGCTTCCAAGAGACCCAGTACTTC.

The chain recombines TRBV18 with TRBJ1-1, with D maybe TRBD1 (5 bases). The length of the CDR3 is 16 residues. Per germline, CDR1 KGHSH and CDR2 LQKENI. V lost 0 bases to trimming and J lost 2 bases, with 13 bases between them. The CDR3 loop is CASSPPVGGANTEAFF. CDR3 bases: TGTGCCAGCTCACCACCGGTTGGTGGGGCCAACACTGAAGCTTTCTTT.

This clonotype was seen many times. The rearrangement joins TRBV20-1 to TRBJ1-1; unclear D gene. The CDR3 runs 11 residues. Germline CDR1 DFQATT, CDR2 SNEGSKA (reference sequence). Trimming removed 0 bases from V and 7 bases from J, with 6 bases in between. The CDR3 region has the DNA TGCAGTGCTAGAGATTTCGGTGAAGCTTTCTTT. Translation gives CSARDFGEAFF.

In the case of this clonotype: This may come from a read error, since a much larger clone is one base off. The V call is TRBV7-9, the J call TRBJ2-4; a weak D match, TRBD2 (7 bases). Germline V gene sequence: CDR1 SEHNR, CDR2 FQNEAQ (reference sequence). The CDR3 spans 14 residues. DNA of the CDR3: TGTGCCAGCAGCCCCCGGGGGGCGCAGAACATTCGGTACTTC. Translation gives CASSPRGAQNIRYF.

As regards this clonotype: One end of the junction varies from germline; a read error may be responsible. V and J are TRBV29-1 and TRBJ2-1, with TRBD2 identical over 8 bases. The germline gives CDR1 SQVTM, CDR2 ANQGSEA. This CDR3 is built from 14 residues. CDR3 coding DNA: TGCAGCGTTCCCGCCGGGGTAGCGGGGTATGAGCGGTTCTTC. This sequence encodes CSVPAGVAGYERFF.

The table lists this clonotype with many counts. This chain joins TRBV10-3 and TRBJ1-5; D uncertain. The CDR3 extends over 13 amino acids. V dropped 0 bases and J dropped 6 bases, with 6 bases sitting between them. Germline loops: CDR1 ENHRY, CDR2 SYGVKD. The CDR3 sequence: CAISESIGQPQHF. CDR3 nucleotides: TGTGCCATCAGTGAGTCGATTGGTCAGCCCCAGCATTTT.

There are many counts of this clonotype. The chain recombines TRBV12-3 or TRBV12-4 with TRBJ2-2; TRBD1 is a possible D gene (6 bases). V lost 1 base to trimming and J lost 6 bases, with 9 bases between them. The CDR3 runs to 14 residues. Here the CDR3 reads CASSLGGPPGELFF. CDR3 in DNA: TGTGCCAGCAGTTTAGGGGGGCCCCCCGGGGAGCTGTTTTTT.

This clonotype was recorded many times. The chain combines TRBV5-1 with TRBJ1-2; D perhaps matches TRBD1 (5 bases). CDR3 length: 14 amino acids. CDR1 SGHRS and CDR2 YFSETQ come from the germline V gene. V lost 0 bases and J lost 4, with 10 bases in between. CDR3 residues: CASSLDQGGYGYTF. Written as DNA, the CDR3 is TGCGCCAGCAGCTTGGATCAGGGCGGCTATGGCTACACCTTC.

This clonotype showed up many times. The chain combines TRBV3-1 with TRBJ2-5; D possibly corresponds to TRBD2 (6 bases). This CDR3 comprises 15 residues. V lost 0 bases and J lost 5, with 13 bases in between. Germline CDR1 LGHDT, CDR2 YNNKEL (reference sequence). As DNA, the CDR3 is TGTGCCAGCAGCCAAGATGGGAGGTGGGAGGAGACCCAGTACTTC. This encodes CASSQDGRWEETQYF.

This clonotype has at least ten counts. V is TRBV10-3 and J is TRBJ2-7; TRBD1 is a possible D gene (6 bases). The CDR3 totals 15 residues. V was clipped by 0 bases and J by 2 bases, with 11 bases between them. The germline CDR1 and CDR2 sequences are ENHRY and SYGVKD. The CDR3 region has the DNA TGTGCCATCAGTGAGTCAACAGGGATCACCTACGAGCAGTACTTC. Its translation is CAISESTGITYEQYF.

This chain joins TRBV11-1 and TRBJ2-1, with 8 bases aligning to TRBD1. The CDR3 covers 15 residues. Germline V gene sequence: CDR1 SGHAT, CDR2 FQDESV (reference sequence). The V and J ends lost 5 bases and 4 bases, in that order; junction bases with no gene match: 7. The CDR3 is CASSLAGGEYNEQFF. The CDR3 DNA sequence: TGTGCCAGCAGCCTTGCAGGGGGCGAGTACAATGAGCAGTTCTTC.

This clonotype came up a few times. This sequence joins TRBV11-2 and TRBJ1-5; TRBD1 might be the D (5 bases). CDR1 and CDR2 (germline): SGHAT, FQNNGV. Trimming shortened V by 1 base and J by 4 bases, and 11 bases separated the two germline ends. The CDR3 length is 15 residues. This CDR3 is CASSLAGTVNQPQHF. DNA for the CDR3: TGTGCCAGCAGCTTAGCGGGGACGGTTAATCAGCCCCAGCATTTT.

This clonotype was recorded at least ten times. The J gene is TRBJ1-1, the V gene TRBV29-1; 11 positions agree with TRBD1. The V gene end was trimmed by 7 bases and the J gene end by 4 bases; junction bases not matched to a gene: 5. Per the germline V gene, CDR1 is SQVTM and CDR2 is ANQGSEA. The CDR3 has 13 amino acids. The CDR3: CSAGQGAVTEAFF. CDR3 nucleotides: TGCAGCGCCGGACAGGGGGCGGTCACTGAAGCTTTCTTT.

This clonotype has ten or more counts. The chain combines TRBV14 with TRBJ1-2; possibly TRBD1 for D (6 bases). This CDR3 has 12 residues. V was trimmed by 3 bases and J by 14 bases, leaving 16 bases between them. CDR1 and CDR2 from the germline V gene are SGHDN and FVKESK. The CDR3 here is CASSHETGGATF. For the CDR3, the DNA is TGTGCCAGCAGCCACGAGACAGGCGGGGCAACCTTC.

This clonotype appeared many times. V usage is TRBV7-9 and J usage is TRBJ1-2, with D possibly TRBD1 on 6 matching bases. Trimming took off 7 bases at V and 5 bases at J, with 17 bases between the two ends. CDR1 and CDR2 (germline): SEHNR, FQNEAQ (reference sequence). This CDR3 spans 14 amino acids. The CDR3 DNA reads TGTGCCAGCATCCGGGGGGGGCAGGATTATGGCTACACCTTC. Residues: CASIRGGQDYGYTF.

This clonotype was counted at least ten times. The V call is TRBV18, the J call TRBJ1-1, with a weak D call TRBD1 (5 bases). The V and J ends lost 3 bases and 1 base respectively, with 12 bases between them. Germline CDR1 KGHSH, CDR2 LQKENI. The CDR3 extends over 15 amino acids. The chain's CDR3 is CASSPIHGGNTEAFF. DNA of the CDR3: TGTGCCAGCTCACCCATCCATGGGGGGAACACTGAAGCTTTCTTT.

This clonotype was recorded many times. The V call is TRBV12-3 or TRBV12-4, the J call TRBJ2-1, with TRBD2 matching over 7 bases. After removal of 1 base from V and 5 bases from J, the junction contained 2 bases not matched to a gene. This CDR3 contains 14 residues. CDR3 in amino acids: CASSLVGLDNEQFF. In DNA, the CDR3 is TGTGCCAGCAGTTTAGTCGGACTAGACAATGAGCAGTTCTTC.

This clonotype has ten or more counts. V and J are TRBV7-9 and TRBJ1-1; 7 nucleotides agree with TRBD1. Germline assignment: CDR1 SEHNR and CDR2 FQNEAQ (reference sequence). The CDR3 contains 13 residues. V shed 2 bases and J 3 bases; nucleotides not matched to a gene: 0. The DNA of the CDR3 is TGTGCCAGCAGCTTACAGGGGGACACTGAAGCTTTCTTT. As protein: CASSLQGDTEAFF.

This clonotype was counted at least ten times. The chain has TRBV5-1 and TRBJ2-3; a possible D gene is TRBD1 (5 bases). V was cut by 3 bases and J by 5 bases, with 7 bases left in between. CDR1 and CDR2 from the germline V gene are SGHRS and YFSETQ. This CDR3 comprises 12 residues. CDR3 region: CASSSREDTQYF. DNA for the CDR3: TGCGCCAGCAGCTCCAGGGAAGATACGCAGTATTTT.

V is TRBV5-1 and J is TRBJ2-1; the D is unclear. The germline CDR1 and CDR2 sequences are SGHRS and YFSETQ. Trimming cost V 4 bases and J 3 bases, with 11 bases left between them. The CDR3 spans 14 residues. DNA for the CDR3: TGCGCCAGCAGCGCGGAGAGGATCTACAATGAGCAGTTCTTC. It encodes CASSAERIYNEQFF.